The TCR beta chain under discussion was sequenced for a study of blood T cell repertoires in COVID-19. Whole-study context: Sources were T cells, B-cell-depleted T cells, or PBMCs; the material itself was cDNA or gDNA.

How the authors handled the data: The assay estimated nucleated cells by amplifying reference gene primers. Measured with immunoSEQ multiplex PCR; TCRdb has only the in-frame clones, and not every one. Clonal size and the V and J genes are those of that table, whereas D and trimming came from the DNA. The sample contains tens of thousands of clones, more than 75% of which appear only once. Specimen: peripheral blood. The sequence was obtained from a human donor in a cohort sampled during active COVID-19.

Here the CDR3 reads CASSGGTAQETQYF. In DNA, the CDR3 is TGTGCCAGCAGCGGAGGGACAGCTCAAGAGACCCAGTACTTC. The genes are TRBV7-9 and TRBJ2-5; possibly TRBD1 for D (7 bases). V was shortened by 5 bases and J by 2 bases, with 12 bases between the two germline ends. CDR1 is SEHNR, CDR2 FQNEAQ, per germline (reference sequence). This CDR3 has 14 amino acids.